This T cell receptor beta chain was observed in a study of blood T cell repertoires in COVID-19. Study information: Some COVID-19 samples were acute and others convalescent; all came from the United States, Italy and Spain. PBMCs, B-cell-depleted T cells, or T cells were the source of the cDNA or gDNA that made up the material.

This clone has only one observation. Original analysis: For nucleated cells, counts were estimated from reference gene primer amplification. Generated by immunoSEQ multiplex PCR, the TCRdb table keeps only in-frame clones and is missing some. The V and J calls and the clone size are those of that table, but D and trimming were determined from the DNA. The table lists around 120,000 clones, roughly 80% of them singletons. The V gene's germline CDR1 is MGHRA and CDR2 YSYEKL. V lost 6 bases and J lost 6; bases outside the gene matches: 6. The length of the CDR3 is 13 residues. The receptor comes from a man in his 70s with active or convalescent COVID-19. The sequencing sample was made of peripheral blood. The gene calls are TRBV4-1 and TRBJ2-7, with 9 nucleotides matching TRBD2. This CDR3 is CASREVSGSEQYF. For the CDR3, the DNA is TGCGCCAGCAGGGAGGTTAGCGGGAGCGAGCAGTACTTC.